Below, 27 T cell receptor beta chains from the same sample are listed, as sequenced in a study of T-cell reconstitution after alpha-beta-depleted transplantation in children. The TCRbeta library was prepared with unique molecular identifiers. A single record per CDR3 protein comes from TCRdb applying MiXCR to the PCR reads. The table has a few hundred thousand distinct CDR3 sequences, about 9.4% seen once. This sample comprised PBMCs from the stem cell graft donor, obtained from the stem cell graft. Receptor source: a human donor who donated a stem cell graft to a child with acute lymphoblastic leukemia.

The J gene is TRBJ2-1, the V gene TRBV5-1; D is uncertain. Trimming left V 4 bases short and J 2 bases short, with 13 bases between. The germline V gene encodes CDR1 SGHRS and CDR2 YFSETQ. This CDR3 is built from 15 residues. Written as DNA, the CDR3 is TGCGCCAGCAGCGCCCGTGGGTCGGCCTACAATGAGCAGTTCTTC. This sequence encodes CASSARGSAYNEQFF.

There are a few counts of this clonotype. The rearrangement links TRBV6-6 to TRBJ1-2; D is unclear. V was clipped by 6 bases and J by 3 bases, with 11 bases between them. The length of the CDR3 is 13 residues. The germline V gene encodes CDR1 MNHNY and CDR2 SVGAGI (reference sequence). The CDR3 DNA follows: TGTGCCAGCAGCTTAACAGTGGACTATGGCTACACCTTC. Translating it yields CASSLTVDYGYTF.

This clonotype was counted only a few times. CDR3 nucleotides: TGTGCCAGCAGCGCTGGCGGGAGTCTCTACGAGCAGTACTTC. It encodes CASSAGGSLYEQYF. The gene calls are TRBV3-1 and TRBJ2-7; 7 bases line up with TRBD2. Germline lookup yields CDR1 LGHDT and CDR2 YNNKEL (reference sequence). After removal of 5 bases from V and 3 bases from J, the junction contained 7 bases not matched to a gene. The CDR3 consists of 14 residues.

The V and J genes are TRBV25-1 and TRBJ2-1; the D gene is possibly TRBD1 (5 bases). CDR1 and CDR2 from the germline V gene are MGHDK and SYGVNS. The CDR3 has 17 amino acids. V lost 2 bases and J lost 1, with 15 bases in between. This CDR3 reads CASSEGYRLKSYNEQFF. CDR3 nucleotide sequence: TGTGCCAGCAGTGAAGGCTACAGGCTTAAGTCCTACAATGAGCAGTTCTTC.

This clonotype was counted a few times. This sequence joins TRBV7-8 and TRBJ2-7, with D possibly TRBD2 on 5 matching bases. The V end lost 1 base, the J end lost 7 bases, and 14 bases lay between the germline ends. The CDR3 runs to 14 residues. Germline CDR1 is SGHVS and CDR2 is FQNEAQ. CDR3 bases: TGTGCCAGCAGCTTAGTGATAGGGCGAGGGGAGCAGTACTTC. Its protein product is CASSLVIGRGEQYF.

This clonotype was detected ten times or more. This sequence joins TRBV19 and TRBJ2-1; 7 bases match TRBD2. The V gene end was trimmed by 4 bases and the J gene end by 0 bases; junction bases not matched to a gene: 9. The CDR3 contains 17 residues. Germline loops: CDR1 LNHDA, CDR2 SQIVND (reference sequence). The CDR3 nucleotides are TGTGCCAGTAGTAGGTACCAGCGGGATAACTCCTACAATGAGCAGTTCTTC. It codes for CASSRYQRDNSYNEQFF.

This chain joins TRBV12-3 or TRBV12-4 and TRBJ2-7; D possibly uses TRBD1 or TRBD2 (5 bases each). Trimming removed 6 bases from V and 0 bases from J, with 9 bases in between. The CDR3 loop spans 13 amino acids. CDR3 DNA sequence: TGTGCCAGCAGCTGGGGACGCTCCTACGAGCAGTACTTC. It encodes CASSWGRSYEQYF.

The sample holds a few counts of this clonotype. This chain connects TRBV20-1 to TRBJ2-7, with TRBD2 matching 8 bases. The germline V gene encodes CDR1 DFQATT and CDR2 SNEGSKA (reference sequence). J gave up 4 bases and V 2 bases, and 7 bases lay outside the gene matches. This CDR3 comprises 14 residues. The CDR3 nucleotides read TGCAGTGCTAGATCACTAGCGGACGATTACGAGCAGTACTTC. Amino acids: CSARSLADDYEQYF.

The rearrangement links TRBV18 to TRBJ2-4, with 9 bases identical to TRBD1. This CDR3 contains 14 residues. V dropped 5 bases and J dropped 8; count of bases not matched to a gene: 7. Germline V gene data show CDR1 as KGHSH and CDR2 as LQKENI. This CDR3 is CASSTQGAADIQYF. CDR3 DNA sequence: TGTGCCAGCTCAACACAGGGGGCGGCTGACATTCAGTACTTC.

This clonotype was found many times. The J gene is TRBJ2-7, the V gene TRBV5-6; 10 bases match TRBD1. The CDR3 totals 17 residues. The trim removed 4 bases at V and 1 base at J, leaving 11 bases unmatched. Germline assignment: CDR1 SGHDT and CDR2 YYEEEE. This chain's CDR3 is CASSIFSGTGVSYEQYF. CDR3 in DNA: TGTGCCAGCAGCATCTTCTCCGGGACAGGGGTATCCTACGAGCAGTACTTC.

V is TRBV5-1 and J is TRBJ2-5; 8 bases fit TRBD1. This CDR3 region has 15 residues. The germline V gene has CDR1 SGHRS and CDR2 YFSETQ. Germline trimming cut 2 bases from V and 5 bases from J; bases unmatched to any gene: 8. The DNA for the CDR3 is TGCGCCAGCAGCTTATCACAGGGGGGCCCCGAGACCCAGTACTTC. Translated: CASSLSQGGPETQYF.

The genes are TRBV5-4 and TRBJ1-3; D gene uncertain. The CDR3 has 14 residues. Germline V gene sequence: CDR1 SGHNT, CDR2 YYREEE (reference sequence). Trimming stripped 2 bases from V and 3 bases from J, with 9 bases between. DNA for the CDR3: TGTGCCAGCAGCTTAACTCAAAGTGGAAACACCATATATTTT. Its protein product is CASSLTQSGNTIYF.

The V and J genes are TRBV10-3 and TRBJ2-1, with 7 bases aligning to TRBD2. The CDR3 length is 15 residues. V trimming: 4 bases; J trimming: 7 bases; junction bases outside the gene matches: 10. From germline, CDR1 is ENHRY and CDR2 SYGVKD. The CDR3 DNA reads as TGTGCCATCAGTGTATTAGCGGGCTCTGGGAATGAGCAGTTCTTC. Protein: CAISVLAGSGNEQFF.

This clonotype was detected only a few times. CDR3 nucleotide sequence: TGTGCCAGCAGCCCTCCAGGACAGGCGAGCCTCTACGAGCAGTACTTC. Translating gives CASSPPGQASLYEQYF. This rearrangement joins TRBV7-9 to TRBJ2-7; 7 nucleotides line up with TRBD1. The germline gives CDR1 SEHNR, CDR2 FQNEAQ (reference sequence). V lost 5 bases, J lost 3 bases, and 13 bases stayed unmatched. The CDR3 spans 16 residues.

The CDR3: CASSLVPGQGYGYTF. CDR3 in DNA: TGTGCCAGCAGCTTAGTACCGGGACAGGGCTATGGCTACACCTTC. This rearrangement joins TRBV7-2 to TRBJ1-2; 9 bases map to TRBD1. Unmatched junction bases numbered 4, after V lost 1 base and J lost 4 bases. The length of the CDR3 is 15 residues. From germline, CDR1 is SGHTA and CDR2 FQGNSA. Full variable domain (missing parts from reference TRBV7-2 and TRBJ1-2): GAGVSQSPSNKVTEKGKDVELRCDPISGHTALYWYRQSLGQGLEFLIYFQGNSAPDKSGLPSDRFSAERTGGSVSTLTIQRTQQEDSAVYLCASSLVPGQGYGYTFGSGTRLTVV.

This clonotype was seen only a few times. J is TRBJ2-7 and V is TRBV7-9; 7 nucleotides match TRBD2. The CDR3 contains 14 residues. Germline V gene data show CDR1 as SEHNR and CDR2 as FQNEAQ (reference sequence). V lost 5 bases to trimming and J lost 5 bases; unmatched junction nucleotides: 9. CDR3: CASSPDSAGNEQYF. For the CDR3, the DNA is TGTGCCAGCAGCCCAGACTCAGCGGGGAACGAGCAGTACTTC. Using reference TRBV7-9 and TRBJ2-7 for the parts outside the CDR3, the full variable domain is DTGVSQNPRHKITKRGQNVTFRCDPISEHNRLYWYRQTLGQGPEFLTYFQNEAQLEKSRLLSDRFSAERPKGSFSTLEIQRTEQGDSAMYLCASSPDSAGNEQYFGPGTRLTVT.

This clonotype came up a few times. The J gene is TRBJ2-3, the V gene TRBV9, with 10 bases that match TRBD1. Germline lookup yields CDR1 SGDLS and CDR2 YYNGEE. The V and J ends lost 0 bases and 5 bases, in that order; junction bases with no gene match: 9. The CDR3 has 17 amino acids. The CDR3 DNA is TGTGCCAGCAGCGTAGCTACGACAGGGGGCTATCAAGATACGCAGTATTTT. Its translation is CASSVATTGGYQDTQYF. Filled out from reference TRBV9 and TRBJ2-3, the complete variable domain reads DSGVTQTPKHLITATGQRVTLRCSPRSGDLSVYWYQQSLDQGLQFLIQYYNGEERAKGNILERFSAQQFPDLHSELNLSSLELGDSALYFCASSVATTGGYQDTQYFGPGTRLTVL.

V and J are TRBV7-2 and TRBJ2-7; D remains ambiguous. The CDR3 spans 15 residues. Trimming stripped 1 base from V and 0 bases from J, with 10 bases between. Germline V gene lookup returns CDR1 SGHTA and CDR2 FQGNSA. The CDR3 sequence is CASSLDRFSSYEQYF. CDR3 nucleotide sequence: TGTGCCAGCAGCTTAGACCGATTCAGCTCCTACGAGCAGTACTTC.

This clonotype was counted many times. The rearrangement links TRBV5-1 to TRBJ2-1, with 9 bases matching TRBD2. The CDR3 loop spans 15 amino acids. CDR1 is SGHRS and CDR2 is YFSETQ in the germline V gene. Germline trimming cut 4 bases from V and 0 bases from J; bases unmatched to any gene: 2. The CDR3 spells CASSDSGSSYNEQFF. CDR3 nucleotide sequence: TGCGCCAGCAGCGATAGCGGGAGCTCCTACAATGAGCAGTTCTTC.

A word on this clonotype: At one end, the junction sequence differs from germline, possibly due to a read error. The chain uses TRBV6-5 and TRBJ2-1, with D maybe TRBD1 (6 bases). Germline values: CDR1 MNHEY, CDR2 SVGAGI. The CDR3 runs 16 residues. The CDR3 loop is CASSYKVPTQGDDQFF. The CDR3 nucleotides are TGTGCCAGCAGTTACAAGGTCCCAACACAGGGTGATGACCAGTTCTTC.

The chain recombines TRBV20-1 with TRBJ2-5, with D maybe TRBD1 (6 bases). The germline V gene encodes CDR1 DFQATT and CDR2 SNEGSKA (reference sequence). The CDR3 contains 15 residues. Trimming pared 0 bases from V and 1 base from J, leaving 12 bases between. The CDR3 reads CSARDTGRFQETQYF. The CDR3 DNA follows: TGCAGTGCTAGAGATACAGGGAGATTCCAAGAGACCCAGTACTTC.

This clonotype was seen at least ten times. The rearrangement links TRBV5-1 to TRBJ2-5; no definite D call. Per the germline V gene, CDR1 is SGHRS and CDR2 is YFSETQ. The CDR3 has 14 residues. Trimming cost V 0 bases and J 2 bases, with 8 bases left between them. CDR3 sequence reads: CASSLGTAQETQYF. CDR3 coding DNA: TGCGCCAGCAGCTTGGGAACAGCACAAGAGACCCAGTACTTC.

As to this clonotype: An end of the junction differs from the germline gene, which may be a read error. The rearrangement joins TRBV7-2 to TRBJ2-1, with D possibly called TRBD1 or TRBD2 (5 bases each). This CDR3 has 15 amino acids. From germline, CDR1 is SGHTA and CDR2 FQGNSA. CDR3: CASSLKGTSYNQQFF. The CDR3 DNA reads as TGTGCCAGCAGCTTAAAAGGGACCTCCTACAATCAGCAGTTCTTC. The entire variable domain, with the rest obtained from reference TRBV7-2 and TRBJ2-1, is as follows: GAGVSQSPSNKVTEKGKDVELRCDPISGHTALYWYRQSLGQGLEFLIYFQGNSAPDKSGLPSDRFSAERTGGSVSTLTIQRTQQEDSAVYLCASSLKGTSYNQQFFGPGTRLTVL.

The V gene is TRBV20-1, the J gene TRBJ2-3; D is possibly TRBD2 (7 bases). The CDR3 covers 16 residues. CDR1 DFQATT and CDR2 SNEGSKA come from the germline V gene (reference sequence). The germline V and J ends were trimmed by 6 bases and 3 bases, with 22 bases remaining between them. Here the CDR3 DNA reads TGCAGTGCCCCGCCCACTGTCGGGGGGCGGACAGATACGCAGTATTTT. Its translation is CSAPPTVGGRTDTQYF.

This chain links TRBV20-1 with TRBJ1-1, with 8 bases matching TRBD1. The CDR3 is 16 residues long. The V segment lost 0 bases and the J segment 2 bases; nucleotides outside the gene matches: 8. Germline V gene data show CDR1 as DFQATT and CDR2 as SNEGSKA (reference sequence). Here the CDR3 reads CSARDFDRGPNTEAFF. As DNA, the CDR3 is TGCAGTGCTAGAGATTTCGACAGGGGACCCAACACTGAAGCTTTCTTT.

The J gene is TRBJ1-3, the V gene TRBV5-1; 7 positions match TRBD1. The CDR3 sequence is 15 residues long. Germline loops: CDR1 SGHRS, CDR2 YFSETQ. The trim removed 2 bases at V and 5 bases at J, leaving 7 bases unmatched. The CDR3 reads CASSFGDRERNTIYF. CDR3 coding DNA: TGCGCCAGCAGCTTCGGCGACAGGGAACGAAACACCATATATTTT.

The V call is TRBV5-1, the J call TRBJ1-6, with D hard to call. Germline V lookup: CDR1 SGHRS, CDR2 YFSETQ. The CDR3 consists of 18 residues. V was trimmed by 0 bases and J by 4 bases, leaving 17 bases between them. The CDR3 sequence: CASSLDSQFLDYNSPLHF. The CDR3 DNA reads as TGCGCCAGCAGCTTGGATTCTCAGTTTCTTGATTATAATTCACCCCTCCACTTT. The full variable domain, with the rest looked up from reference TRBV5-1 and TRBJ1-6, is KAGVTQTPRYLIKTRGQQVTLSCSPISGHRSVSWYQQTPGQGLQFLFEYFSETQRNKGNFPGRFSGRQFSNSRSEMNVSTLELGDSALYLCASSLDSQFLDYNSPLHFGNGTRLTVT.